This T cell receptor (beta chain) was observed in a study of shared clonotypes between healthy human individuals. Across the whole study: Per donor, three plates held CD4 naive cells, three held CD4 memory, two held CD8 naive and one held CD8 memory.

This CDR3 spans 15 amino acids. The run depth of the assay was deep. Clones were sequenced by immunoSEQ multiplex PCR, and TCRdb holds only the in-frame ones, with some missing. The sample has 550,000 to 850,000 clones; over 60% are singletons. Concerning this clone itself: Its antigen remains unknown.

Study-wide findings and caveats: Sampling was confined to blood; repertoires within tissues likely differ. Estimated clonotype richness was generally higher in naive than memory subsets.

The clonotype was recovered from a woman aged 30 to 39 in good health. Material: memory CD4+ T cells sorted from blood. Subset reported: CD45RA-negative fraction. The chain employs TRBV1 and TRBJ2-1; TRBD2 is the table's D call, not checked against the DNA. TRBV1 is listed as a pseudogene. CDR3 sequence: CTSSRTSGVYNEQFF. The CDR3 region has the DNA TGCACCAGCAGCCGGACTAGCGGGGTTTACAATGAGCAGTTCTTC.